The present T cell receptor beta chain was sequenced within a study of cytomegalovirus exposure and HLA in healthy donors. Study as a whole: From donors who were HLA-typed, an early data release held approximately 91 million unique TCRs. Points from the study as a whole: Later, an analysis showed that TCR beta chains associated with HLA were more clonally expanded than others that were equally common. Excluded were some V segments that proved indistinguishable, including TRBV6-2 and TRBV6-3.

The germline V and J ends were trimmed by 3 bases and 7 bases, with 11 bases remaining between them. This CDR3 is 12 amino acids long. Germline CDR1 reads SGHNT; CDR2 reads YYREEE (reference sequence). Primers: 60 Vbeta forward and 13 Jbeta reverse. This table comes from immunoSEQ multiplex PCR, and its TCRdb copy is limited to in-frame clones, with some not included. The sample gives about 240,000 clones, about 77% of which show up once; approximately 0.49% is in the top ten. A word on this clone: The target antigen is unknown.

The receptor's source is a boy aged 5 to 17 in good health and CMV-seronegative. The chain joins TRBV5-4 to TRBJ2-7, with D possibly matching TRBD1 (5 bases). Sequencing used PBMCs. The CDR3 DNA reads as TGTGCCAGCAGCTGGGCCGACAGTGAGCAGTACTTC. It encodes CASSWADSEQYF. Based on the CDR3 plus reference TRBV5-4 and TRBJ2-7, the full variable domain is ETGVTQSPTHLIKTRGQQVTLRCSSQSGHNTVSWYQQALGQGPQFIFQYYREEENGRGNFPPRFSGLQFPNYSSELNVNALELDDSALYLCASSWADSEQYFGPGTRLTVT.